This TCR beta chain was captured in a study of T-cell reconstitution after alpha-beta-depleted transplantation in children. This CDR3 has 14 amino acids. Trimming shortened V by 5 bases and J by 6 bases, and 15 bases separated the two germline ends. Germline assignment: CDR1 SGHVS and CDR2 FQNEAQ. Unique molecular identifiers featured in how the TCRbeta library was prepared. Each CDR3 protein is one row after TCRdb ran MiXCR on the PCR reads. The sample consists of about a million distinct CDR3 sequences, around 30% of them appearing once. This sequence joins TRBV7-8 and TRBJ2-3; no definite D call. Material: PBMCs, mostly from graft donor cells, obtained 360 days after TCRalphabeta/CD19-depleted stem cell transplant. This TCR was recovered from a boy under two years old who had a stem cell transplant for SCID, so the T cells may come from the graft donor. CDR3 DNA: TGTGCCAGCAGCCCCCCTCGCGGAGTTGATACGCAGTATTTT. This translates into CASSPPRGVDTQYF.